This T cell receptor (beta chain) was obtained from a study of control samples from healthy donors and cancer patients. Unmatched junction bases numbered 7, after V lost 5 bases and J lost 1 base. Germline V gives CDR1 SGHTA, CDR2 FQGNSA. The CDR3 totals 15 residues. The method was immunoSEQ multiplex PCR; TCRdb's version includes in-frame clones alone and lacks a portion of them. In the table there are 75,000 or so clones, approximately 90% of which are singletons. The chain combines TRBV7-2 with TRBJ2-5; 7 bases are shared with TRBD1. The specimen sequenced was PBMCs. This clonotype was obtained from a man in his fifties or sixties with colorectal cancer. CDR3 DNA sequence: TGTGCCAGCAGCCTCGGACAGGCTGGCCAAGAGACCCAGTACTTC. As protein: CASSLGQAGQETQYF. Combining the CDR3 with reference TRBV7-2 and TRBJ2-5 gives the whole variable domain GAGVSQSPSNKVTEKGKDVELRCDPISGHTALYWYRQSLGQGLEFLIYFQGNSAPDKSGLPSDRFSAERTGGSVSTLTIQRTQQEDSAVYLCASSLGQAGQETQYFGPGTRLLVL.